Sequencing of this T cell receptor (beta chain) was carried out in a study of beta chain features in type 1 diabetes listed by TCRdb under 2018. In the study overall: No differences in mean age, gender distribution, total cell number or subset yield were found between patients and healthy donors. A total of approximately 100 million sorted cells were examined across all samples, and the number of cells per subset was strongly correlated with RNA yield. Whereas all 30 or so donors provided naive and central memory subsets, regulatory and stem cell-like memory subsets were isolated from just 8 patients and about 8 healthy donors. In the study, recently diagnosed type 1 diabetes patients and matched healthy donors were compared on the TCRB repertoires of their sorted circulating CD4+ T cell subsets.

A few counts support this clone. Its target antigen remains unknown. Per-nucleotide qualities are absent, and no much larger clonotype sits a single base away. All of the isolated RNA was reverse transcribed with the High Capacity cDNA Reverse Transcription Kit, so expressed TCRB transcripts were sequenced. Deep immunoSEQ sequencing was applied to naive, central memory and regulatory T cell samples, giving an average of roughly 3.5 million total reads per sample. After sorted cells were lysed in RLT buffer, RNA was extracted with DNase-treated RNeasy Micro or Mini kits, with the choice depending on cell number. To prevent cross-contamination, each cell subset was processed individually, whereas patient and healthy donor samples were processed jointly. Using the immunoSEQ multiplex PCR, TCRB sequences were amplified from cDNA into 87-bp fragments spanning the CDR3 region. Sequencing of the amplicons was done on the Illumina HiSeq platform. As for how the authors treated the data: PCR bias was corrected computationally using synthetic template baselines, and reads within Hamming distance 2 were collapsed, with unmergeable singletons discarded. Reads were aligned to IMGT to assign V, D and J genes, CDR3 length, and insertions or deletions at six rearrangement sites. Within each subset, clonotype counts were normalized to sorted cell number, and only after that were true diversity and Gini coefficients computed with the tcR R package. Repertoire sharing was quantified using the overlap coefficient calculated on TCRB nucleotide sequences. As a proxy for the pre-selection repertoire, out-of-frame TCRB sequences from naive cells were analyzed. This immuneACCESS table, as held by TCRdb, lists in-frame sequences with V and J called but not all clones. Of the missing ones, under half trace to an unresolved V gene in checked studies; the others have no known cause. V, J and clone size reflect that table, while D and trimming were determined from the DNA. The sample table lists 200,000 to 250,000 clones, around 9.6% of them with a count of one. The ten top clones hold 0.034% of the sample.

Summary of the overall study and its limitations: Because cDNA rather than genomic DNA was sequenced, highly expressing activated cells could have been over-represented, although no difference in activation and CD3 levels was found between groups. Naive, central memory and regulatory TCRB repertoires appeared to be more similar among patients than among healthy donors. Only small numbers of individuals were included in the HLA sub-analyses, which left unresolved whether HLA type had any influence on TCRB rearrangement. Patients with type 1 diabetes made fewer insertions and deleted more nucleotides at VDJ recombination sites, implying thymic rearrangement abnormalities. PCR may preferentially amplify shorter templates, but because patient and control samples were amplified and corrected together, any resulting skew would affect both groups equally. Type 1 diabetes patients showed a moderate but significant shortening of TCRB CDR3 length in all four CD4+ subsets.

For CDR1 and CDR2, the germline V gene lists SGHNT and YENEEA. For this chain, trimming is 0 bases at the V end and 7 bases at the J end, and the number of junction bases without a gene match is 6. The CDR3 holds 16 amino acids from the cysteine to the phenylalanine. Only the CDR3 part of the read is kept: 48 bases, read in frame from the first base. Each donor gave one peripheral blood draw, averaging roughly 100 mL, which was collected into heparinised tubes. A BD FACSAria II and a panel including CD45RO, CCR7, CD25, CD127, CD95 and CD27 were used to sort naive, central memory, regulatory and stem cell-like memory CD4+ T cells. All sorted populations exceeded 95% purity. Right away, PBMCs were isolated by Lymphoprep density gradient centrifugation and were stained directly, with no culture step. Samples were stained and sorted in pairs, with one healthy donor and one patient per experiment, so that batch effects were minimized.

The sequence was obtained from a woman aged 18-35 years in good health. Sequencing was performed on naive CD4+ T cells from blood. The cell subset or site label here, explained by the study, means: true naive CD4+ T cells. Recombination joined TRBV11-3 with TRBJ2-1; the junction holds 10 bases that match TRBD2. This receptor carries the CDR3 CASSLDASGRGNEQFF. The DNA sequence reads TGTGCCAGCAGCTTAGACGCTAGCGGGAGAGGGAATGAGCAGTTCTTC.